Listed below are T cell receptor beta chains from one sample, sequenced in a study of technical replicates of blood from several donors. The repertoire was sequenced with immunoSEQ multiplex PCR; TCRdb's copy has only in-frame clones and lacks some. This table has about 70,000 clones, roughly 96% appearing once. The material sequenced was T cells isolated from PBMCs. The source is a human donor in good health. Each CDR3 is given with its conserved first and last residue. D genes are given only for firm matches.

cdr3_nt: TGTGCCAGCAGCAAAGCTAAACCTAGCTCAGATACGCAGTATTTT
cdr3_aa: CASSKAKPSSDTQYF
j_call: TRBJ2-3
v_call: TRBV21-1
d_call: NA

cdr3_nt: TGCGCCAGCAGCTTCCATGGAGAAGGGGCTGAAGCTTTCTTT
cdr3_aa: CASSFHGEGAEAFF
j_call: TRBJ1-1
v_call: TRBV5-1
d_call: NA

cdr3_nt: TGTGCCAGCAGTAGGACAGGGTCCAACACTGAAGCTTTCTTT
cdr3_aa: CASSRTGSNTEAFF
j_call: TRBJ1-1
v_call: TRBV27
d_call: TRBD1

cdr3_nt: TGTGCCAGCAGCTTATACCAGGGGAACGAGCAGTACTTC
cdr3_aa: CASSLYQGNEQYF
j_call: TRBJ2-7
v_call: TRBV7-9
d_call: NA

cdr3_nt: TGTGCCAGCAGTCTGGACAGTCTCTATGGCTACACCTTC
cdr3_aa: CASSLDSLYGYTF
j_call: TRBJ1-2
v_call: TRBV28
d_call: NA

cdr3_nt: TGTGCCAGCAGTGAATGGGGGGAGAACACTGAAGCTTTCTTT
cdr3_aa: CASSEWGENTEAFF
j_call: TRBJ1-1
v_call: TRBV2
d_call: NA

cdr3_nt: TGTGCCAGCAGGACAGGGGGCCTCAGCGAGCAGTACTTC
cdr3_aa: CASRTGGLSEQYF
j_call: TRBJ2-7
v_call: TRBV6-5
d_call: TRBD1

cdr3_nt: TGTGCCAGTACCCACCCGGACAGGGGGTTAGCTTTCTTT
cdr3_aa: CASTHPDRGLAFF
j_call: TRBJ1-1
v_call: TRBV19
d_call: TRBD1

cdr3_nt: TGCGCCAGCAGCTTGGAGACAGTGAACACTGAAGCTTTCTTT
cdr3_aa: CASSLETVNTEAFF
j_call: TRBJ1-1
v_call: TRBV5-1
d_call: NA

cdr3_nt: TGCAGCGTTGAGGGACAGGGCTTTGAAGCTTTCTTT
cdr3_aa: CSVEGQGFEAFF
j_call: TRBJ1-1
v_call: TRBV29-1
d_call: TRBD1

cdr3_nt: TGTGCCAGCAGCCAAGAAGGAGCGGGAGGGACAGATACGCAGTATTTT
cdr3_aa: CASSQEGAGGTDTQYF
j_call: TRBJ2-3
v_call: TRBV4-2
d_call: TRBD2

cdr3_nt: TGCGCCAGCAGCTTGGGACAGGGTACTGCTGAAGCTTTCTTT
cdr3_aa: CASSLGQGTAEAFF
j_call: TRBJ1-1
v_call: TRBV5-1
d_call: TRBD1

cdr3_nt: TGTGCCAGCAGCACCCAGACCGGGACTAGCGGGAGATACAATGAGCAGTTCTTC
cdr3_aa: CASSTQTGTSGRYNEQFF
j_call: TRBJ2-1
v_call: TRBV7-8
d_call: TRBD2

cdr3_nt: TGTGCCAGCAGTTCGGACAGGGGGCTCCTTAACTATGGCTACACCTTC
cdr3_aa: CASSSDRGLLNYGYTF
j_call: TRBJ1-2
v_call: TRBV27
d_call: TRBD1

cdr3_nt: TGCGCCAGCAGCCGACGGACTAGCGGGGGGGCCAATGAGCAGTTCTTC
cdr3_aa: CASSRRTSGGANEQFF
j_call: TRBJ2-1
v_call: TRBV5-1
d_call: TRBD2

cdr3_nt: TGTGCCAGCAGTGTTACAGGGGGTACAAATCAGCCCCAGCATTTT
cdr3_aa: CASSVTGGTNQPQHF
j_call: TRBJ1-5
v_call: TRBV6-1
d_call: TRBD1

cdr3_nt: TGTGCCAGTAGTATCCGGGACAGGGGGCCGGGCACTGAAGCTTTCTTT
cdr3_aa: CASSIRDRGPGTEAFF
j_call: TRBJ1-1
v_call: TRBV19
d_call: TRBD1